Below, 21 T cell receptor beta chains from the same sample are listed, as sequenced in a study of beta chain features in type 1 diabetes (dated by TCRdb to the late 2010s). The library was obtained by the immunoSEQ multiplex PCR assay. The entire amount of isolated RNA was reverse transcribed using the High Capacity cDNA Reverse Transcription Kit, so the sequenced TCRB transcripts were expressed ones. The source is immuneACCESS, and TCRdb retained only in-frame sequences with V and J called. Part of the clones is not carried over; for the studies checked, unresolved V genes explain less than half of this, and the remainder is unexplained. In all, the sample holds some 99,000 clones, and almost 40% of those were seen once. The ten largest clonotypes hold roughly 0.064% of the sample. Sequenced material: stem cell memory CD4+ T cells from blood. The intended sense of this specimen's cell subset or site label: stem cell-like memory CD4+ T cells. These receptors were taken from a woman aged 18-35 years in good health.

In its sample, this clone was seen once. The gene calls are TRBV28 and TRBJ2-3; D perhaps matches TRBD1 (5 bases). This CDR3 is 15 amino acids long. V was trimmed by 5 bases and J by 2 bases, leaving 14 bases between them. CDR1 and CDR2 from the germline V gene are MDHEN and SYDVKM. The DNA of the CDR3 is TGTGCCAGCAGTCTCGCAGGGCTAAACACAGATACGCAGTATTTT. Amino acids: CASSLAGLNTDTQYF.

This chain connects TRBV5-1 to TRBJ2-7, with D tentatively TRBD1 (5 bases). V was cut by 7 bases and J by 4 bases, with 12 bases left in between. Looked up from germline, CDR1 is SGHRS and CDR2 is YFSETQ. The CDR3 is 12 residues long. The CDR3 DNA follows: TGCGCCAGCTCAAATGCAGGGTACGAGCAGTACTTC. Protein: CASSNAGYEQYF.

The chain combines TRBV21-1 with TRBJ1-2; the D segment call TRBD1 is taken from the table without a DNA check. TRBV21-1 is tagged as a pseudogene. The CDR3 spans 13 residues. CDR3 sequence (DNA): TGTGCCAGCACAGGGTATGAGCACTATGGCTACACCTTC. Translated, it gives CASTGYEHYGYTF.

The V call is TRBV28, the J call TRBJ2-3; 10 bases are shared with TRBD2. Losses at the gene ends were 7 bases for V and 3 bases for J; bases not matched to a gene: 13. Germline CDR1 reads MDHEN; CDR2 reads SYDVKM. This CDR3 comprises 17 residues. DNA for the CDR3: TGTGCCAGCACCGAACCTCTGGCTAGCGGGAGAACAGATACGCAGTATTTT. Its translation is CASTEPLASGRTDTQYF.

The chain couples TRBV4-2 to TRBJ2-1; 10 bases are shared with TRBD2. The CDR3 covers 15 residues. The junction had 7 bases not matched to a gene; V was cut back by 3 bases and J by 8 bases. The germline V gene has CDR1 LGHNA and CDR2 YNFKEQ. The CDR3 spells CASSHDSGRSDEQFF. The CDR3 bases are TGTGCCAGCAGCCATGATAGCGGGAGGTCGGATGAGCAGTTCTTC.

This clone was counted only a few times. The rearrangement links TRBV28 to TRBJ2-7; D may be TRBD2 (5 bases). Germline CDR1 is MDHEN and CDR2 is SYDVKM. This CDR3 is built from 13 residues. Trimming took off 10 bases at V and 2 bases at J, with 15 bases between the two ends. CDR3 protein: CATAGVATYEQYF. The CDR3 DNA sequence: TGTGCCACCGCCGGGGTTGCAACCTACGAGCAGTACTTC.

The sample holds one count of this clone. The V gene is TRBV4-3, the J gene TRBJ2-1; D possibly corresponds to TRBD2 (5 bases). The germline CDR1 and CDR2 sequences are LGHNA and YSLEER. The CDR3 contains 17 residues. V shed 2 bases and J shed 0 bases, with 14 bases lying between them. CDR3 residues: CASSQRTRASSYNEQFF. CDR3 sequence (DNA): TGCGCCAGCAGCCAAAGGACGAGGGCGAGCTCCTACAATGAGCAGTTCTTC.

A few counts support this clone. This rearrangement joins TRBV6-6 to TRBJ2-3; a possible D gene is TRBD2 (5 bases). Germline lookup yields CDR1 MNHNY and CDR2 SVGAGI (reference sequence). Trimming shortened V by 2 bases and J by 2 bases, and 14 bases separated the two germline ends. CDR3 length: 16 amino acids. CDR3 amino acids: CASSYPRAGYTDTQYF. The CDR3 nucleotides read TGTGCCAGCAGTTACCCTAGGGCGGGCTACACAGATACGCAGTATTTT.

The chain employs TRBV30 and TRBJ1-2, with D possibly matching TRBD1 (5 bases). This CDR3 comprises 13 residues. The germline CDR1 and CDR2 sequences are GTSNPN and SVGIG (reference sequence). Trimming removed 1 base from V and 4 bases from J, with 10 bases in between. The CDR3 nucleotides are TGTGCCTGGAGTGAGCAGGGCGGCTATGGCTACACCTTC. Its protein is CAWSEQGGYGYTF. Supplemented by reference TRBV30 and TRBJ1-2, the full variable domain reads SQTIHQWPATLVQPVGSPLSLECTVEGTSNPNLYWYRQAAGRGLQLLFYSVGIGQISSEVPQNLSASRPQDRQFILSSKKLLLSDSGFYLCAWSEQGGYGYTFGSGTRLTVV.

The sample holds a few counts of this clone. J is TRBJ1-2 and V is TRBV6-5; TRBD1 aligns across 9 bases. The V segment lost 6 bases and the J segment 5 bases; nucleotides outside the gene matches: 1. CDR3 length equals 12 residues. Germline V lookup: CDR1 MNHEY, CDR2 SVGAGI. As DNA, the CDR3 is TGTGCCAGCAGGACAGGGGGATATGGCTACACCTTC. This encodes CASRTGGYGYTF.

The chain combines TRBV15 with TRBJ2-1; 13 bases align to TRBD2. There are 16 residues in the CDR3. Germline loops: CDR1 LNHNV, CDR2 YYDKDF (reference sequence). V dropped 0 bases and J dropped 7; count of bases not matched to a gene: 3. The CDR3 here is CATSRDLTSGRNEQFF. The DNA of the CDR3 is TGTGCCACCAGCAGAGATTTGACTAGCGGGAGGAATGAGCAGTTCTTC.

The chain links TRBV5-1 to TRBJ2-1; 8 positions match TRBD2. From germline, CDR1 is SGHRS and CDR2 YFSETQ. The CDR3 totals 16 residues. After removal of 4 bases from V and 6 bases from J, the junction contained 12 bases not matched to a gene. CDR3 bases: TGCGCCAGCAGCGGTTCTCGGGAGGGCCTTAGCAATGAGCAGTTCTTC. Translated, it gives CASSGSREGLSNEQFF.

This chain uses TRBV19 with TRBJ1-5; D uncertain. CDR3 length: 16 amino acids. The ends were cut back, 7 bases at V and 0 bases at J, with 16 bases in the middle. The germline V gene has CDR1 LNHDA and CDR2 SQIVND (reference sequence). This CDR3 reads CASNRRTPYSNQPQHF. DNA for the CDR3: TGTGCCAGTAACCGGCGGACTCCCTATAGCAATCAGCCCCAGCATTTT. The full variable domain, rest sourced from reference TRBV19 and TRBJ1-5, is DGGITQSPKYLFRKEGQNVTLSCEQNLNHDAMYWYRQDPGQGLRLIYYSQIVNDFQKGDIAEGYSVSREKKESFPLTVTSAQKNPTAFYLCASNRRTPYSNQPQHFGDGTRLSIL.

There are a few counts of this clone. V usage is TRBV7-2 and J usage is TRBJ1-1; perhaps TRBD1 as D (6 bases). The CDR3 length is 12 residues. V dropped 1 base and J dropped 10 bases, with 10 bases sitting between them. The germline gives CDR1 SGHTA, CDR2 FQGNSA. The CDR3 is CASSLVGQSAFF. The CDR3 bases are TGTGCCAGCAGCTTAGTCGGACAGTCAGCTTTCTTT.

This clone has a handful of counts. The V call is TRBV9, the J call TRBJ1-5; D is perhaps TRBD1 (5 bases). The CDR3 has 15 residues. Looked up from germline, CDR1 is SGDLS and CDR2 is YYNGEE. V dropped 4 bases and J dropped 2 bases, with 13 bases sitting between them. As DNA, the CDR3 is TGTGCCAGCAGCCGAGGAGGAGGGGGCAATCAGCCCCAGCATTTT. Protein sequence: CASSRGGGGNQPQHF.

The chain couples TRBV11-3 to TRBJ2-2; D call uncertain. Trimming took off 1 base at V and 3 bases at J, with 3 bases between the two ends. CDR3 length equals 13 residues. Germline V lookup: CDR1 SGHNT, CDR2 YENEEA. As DNA, the CDR3 is TGTGCCAGCAGCTTAGCTGACACCGGGGAGCTGTTTTTT. Its protein is CASSLADTGELFF.

This clone was found a few times. This rearrangement joins TRBV5-1 to TRBJ1-4, with 7 positions matching TRBD1. The CDR3 loop spans 14 amino acids. The germline V gene has CDR1 SGHRS and CDR2 YFSETQ. J was trimmed by 5 bases and V by 4 bases; bases with no gene match: 5. The CDR3 region has the DNA TGCGCCAGCAGCCCCAGGGGGAGGAATGAAAAACTGTTTTTT. This codes for CASSPRGRNEKLFF.

In its sample, this clone was seen a few times. The gene calls are TRBV6-5 and TRBJ2-3; D remains ambiguous. V shed 2 bases and J shed 1 base, with 7 bases lying between them. This CDR3 region has 14 residues. CDR1 is MNHEY, CDR2 SVGAGI, per germline. In DNA, the CDR3 is TGTGCCAGCAGTTACCGGCAGGGCACAGATACGCAGTATTTT. Amino acids: CASSYRQGTDTQYF.

The chain joins TRBV7-6 to TRBJ2-1, with D perhaps matching TRBD2 (6 bases). The CDR3 sequence is 15 residues long. Germline V gene lookup returns CDR1 SGHVS and CDR2 FNYEAQ. Trimming took off 2 bases at V and 5 bases at J, with 13 bases between the two ends. CDR3 nucleotide sequence: TGTGCCAGCAGCTTATTTCGAACGGGGGACAATGAGCAGTTCTTC. Translating it yields CASSLFRTGDNEQFF. The entire variable domain, with the rest obtained from reference TRBV7-6 and TRBJ2-1, is as follows: GAGVSQSPRYKVTKRGQDVALRCDPISGHVSLYWYRQALGQGPEFLTYFNYEAQQDKSGLPNDRFSAERPEGSISTLTIQRTEQRDSAMYRCASSLFRTGDNEQFFGPGTRLTVL.

This chain connects TRBV9 to TRBJ1-5, with D perhaps TRBD1 (6 bases). Germline V gene lookup returns CDR1 SGDLS and CDR2 YYNGEE. The V and J ends lost 2 bases and 2 bases respectively, with 11 bases between them. The CDR3 runs 15 residues. The CDR3 nucleotides read TGTGCCAGCAGCGTTGGGACACTCGGCAATCAGCCCCAGCATTTT. It translates to CASSVGTLGNQPQHF.

The CDR3 protein is CAISVMVVAGVYNEQFF. In DNA form, the CDR3 reads TGTGCCATCAGTGTAATGGTCGTGGCGGGAGTCTACAATGAGCAGTTCTTC. The V gene is TRBV10-3, the J gene TRBJ2-1, with TRBD2 identical over 7 bases. CDR3 length: 17 amino acids. The V segment lost 4 bases and the J segment 3 bases; nucleotides outside the gene matches: 12. Per the germline V gene, CDR1 is ENHRY and CDR2 is SYGVKD.